This T cell receptor (beta chain) was observed in a study of shared clonotypes between healthy human individuals. Study at large: Donors consisted of two women and a few men between 18 and 49. Used for every donor were three CD4 naive, three CD4 memory, two CD8 naive and one CD8 memory plate. Findings of the study overall: Unshared clonotypes carried lower generation probabilities than those common to all four donors. Clonotype sharing among donors was thought likely to change with sequencing depth.

The protocol was immunoSEQ multiplex PCR, while the TCRdb copy is restricted to in-frame clones and leaves out a portion. The sample includes more than 2,000,000 clones, roughly 93% of them seen just once. Points on this clone: Its target is unknown.

V was shortened by 2 bases and J by 3 bases, with 13 bases between the two germline ends. Germline V gene sequence: CDR1 LGHNA, CDR2 YSLEER. The CDR3 contains 16 residues. Sequencing input: naive CD4+ T cells from PBMCs. Subset specified: CD45RA+ positively selected. This sequence joins TRBV4-3 and TRBJ1-4; a possible D gene is TRBD1 (6 bases). The sequence was obtained from a man between 18 and 35 years old in good health. Some clones in this sample may be carry-over from other donors' samples. This CDR3 is CASSQYTGLPNEKLFF. In DNA form, the CDR3 reads TGCGCCAGCAGCCAATATACAGGGCTCCCTAATGAAAAACTGTTTTTT.